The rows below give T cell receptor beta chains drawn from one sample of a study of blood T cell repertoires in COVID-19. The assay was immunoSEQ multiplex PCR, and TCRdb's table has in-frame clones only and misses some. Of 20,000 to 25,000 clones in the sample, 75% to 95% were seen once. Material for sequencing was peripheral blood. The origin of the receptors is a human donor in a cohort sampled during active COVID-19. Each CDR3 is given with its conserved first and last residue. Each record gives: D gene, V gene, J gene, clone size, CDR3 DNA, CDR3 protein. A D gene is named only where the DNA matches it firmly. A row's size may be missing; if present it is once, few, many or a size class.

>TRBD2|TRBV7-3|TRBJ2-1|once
TGTGCCAGCAGCTCCCTTAGCGGGGGGCGTTACAATGAGCAGTTCTTC
CASSSLSGGRYNEQFF
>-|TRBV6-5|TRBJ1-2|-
TGTGCCAGCAGTTATGGCTTTGGCTACACCTTC
CASSYGFGYTF
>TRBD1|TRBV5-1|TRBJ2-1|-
TGCGCCAGCAGCGCCGGGACAGGGCCCAATGAGCAGTTCTTC
CASSAGTGPNEQFF
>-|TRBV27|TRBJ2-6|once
TGTGCCAGCAGTTCCGGGGGCTCTGGGGCCAACGTCCTGACTTTC
CASSSGGSGANVLTF
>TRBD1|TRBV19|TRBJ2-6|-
TGTGCCAGTGGACTTGGACAGGGGGCGCTTGGGGCCAACGTCCTGACTTTC
CASGLGQGALGANVLTF
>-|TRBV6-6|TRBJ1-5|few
TGTGCCATCTCTTCATTCGGACAGCTTAGCAATCAGCCCCAGCATTTT
CAISSFGQLSNQPQHF
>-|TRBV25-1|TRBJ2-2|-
TGTGCCAGCAGTGAAGGTGCTGGGGGAGGCACCGGGGAGCTGTTTTTT
CASSEGAGGGTGELFF
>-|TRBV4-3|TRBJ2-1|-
TGCGCCAGCAGCCAATCCGCAAACGCAGGCAATGAGCAGTTCTTC
CASSQSANAGNEQFF
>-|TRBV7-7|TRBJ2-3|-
TGTGCCAGCAGCTTAGGCCTAGCTAGCACAGATACGCAGTATTTT
CASSLGLASTDTQYF
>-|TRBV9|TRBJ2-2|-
TGTGCCAGCAGGGGTGACAGAACGAACACCGGGGAGCTGTTTTTT
CASRGDRTNTGELFF
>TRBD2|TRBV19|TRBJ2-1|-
TGTGCCAGTAGGGGGGGGAGTGTGAACAATGAGCAGTTCTTC
CASRGGSVNNEQFF
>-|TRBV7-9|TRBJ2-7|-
TGTGCCAGCAGCCCTCCTCTGTACGAGCAGTACTTC
CASSPPLYEQYF
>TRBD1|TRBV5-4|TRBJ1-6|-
TGTGCCAGCAGCTTGGGACAGGGCGGTTCACCCCTCCACTTT
CASSLGQGGSPLHF
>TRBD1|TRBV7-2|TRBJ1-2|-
TGTGCCAGCAGCTTAACAGGGGACTATGGCTACACCTTC
CASSLTGDYGYTF
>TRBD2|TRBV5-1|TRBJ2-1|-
TGCGCCAGCAGTGCGGGGGGCCAGAGCTCCTACAATGAGCAGTTCTTC
CASSAGGQSSYNEQFF
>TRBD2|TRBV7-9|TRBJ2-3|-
TGTGCCAGCAGCTTAGTCCTAGCGGGGGGTGATCCTAGCACAGATACGCAGTATTTT
CASSLVLAGGDPSTDTQYF
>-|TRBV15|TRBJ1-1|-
TGTGCCACCAGCCCTACAGGGCTCTCAAAAGCTTTCTTT
CATSPTGLSKAFF
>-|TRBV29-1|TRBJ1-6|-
TGCAGCGTTGAAGGACAAGGCTCCTATAATTCACCCCTCCACTTT
CSVEGQGSYNSPLHF
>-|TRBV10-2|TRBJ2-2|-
TGCGCCAAGGAGGGCAGATCCACCGGGGAGCTGTTTTTT
CAKEGRSTGELFF
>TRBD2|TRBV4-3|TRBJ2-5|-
TGCGCCAGCAGCCAACAGCGGGGGGAAGCCCAAGAGACCCAGTACTTC
CASSQQRGEAQETQYF
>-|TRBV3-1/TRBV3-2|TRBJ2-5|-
TGTGCCAGCAGCCAAGTCCACACTACACAAGAGACCCAGTACTTC
CASSQVHTTQETQYF
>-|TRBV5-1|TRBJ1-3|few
TGCGCCAGCAGCTTGGAGAGCTCTGGAAACACCATATATTTT
CASSLESSGNTIYF
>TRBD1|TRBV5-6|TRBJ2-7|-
TGTGCCAGCAGCTCGGGACAGACCTACGAGCAGTACTTC
CASSSGQTYEQYF
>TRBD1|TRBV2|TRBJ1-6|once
TGTGCCAGCAGTGTCAGCCACAGGGGTCATTCACCCCTCCACTTT
CASSVSHRGHSPLHF
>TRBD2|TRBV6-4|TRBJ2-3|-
TGTGCCAGCAGTGACGGGACTAGCGGAGGCACAGATACGCAGTATTTT
CASSDGTSGGTDTQYF
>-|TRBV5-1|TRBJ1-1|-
TGCGCCAGCACCGCTTCAACAGTGAACACTGAAGCTTTCTTT
CASTASTVNTEAFF